This T cell receptor (beta chain) is from a study of blood T cell repertoires in COVID-19. Study-wide context: Sample material is recorded as cDNA or gDNA derived from T cells, B-cell-depleted T cells, or PBMCs.

Only in-frame clones appear in the TCRdb table, and some are missing; sequencing was by immunoSEQ multiplex PCR. The data contain about 180,000 clones, around four fifths of them singletons. Germline-derived CDR1 and CDR2 are GTSNPN and SVGIG (reference sequence). This CDR3 region has 15 residues. V was clipped by 0 bases and J by 6 bases; unmatched bases: 7. The receptor was derived from a man aged 65 to 79 with active or convalescent COVID-19. This sequence joins TRBV30 and TRBJ2-2; 7 positions agree with TRBD2. Sequenced: peripheral blood. CDR3 coding DNA: TGTGCCTGGAGTGTTGGGGGAGGGCCACCCGGGGAGCTGTTTTTT. As protein: CAWSVGGGPPGELFF.